The 30 T cell receptor beta chains presented below share a single source sample, sequenced in a study. TCRdb re-derived calls from the RT-PCR reads in MiXCR, one entry per CDR3 protein. The sample lists almost 700,000 distinct CDR3 sequences; 13% to 15% were seen once. Material: memory CD4+ T cells from blood. The source is a female donor in good health, serving as a healthy control.

The chain combines TRBV12-3 or TRBV12-4 with TRBJ2-1; D ambiguous. The ends were cut back, 5 bases at V and 7 bases at J, with 18 bases in the middle. This CDR3 is 15 amino acids long. The chain's CDR3 is CASSAEPRLGNEQFF. DNA of the CDR3: TGTGCCAGCAGTGCCGAACCACGACTGGGGAATGAGCAGTTCTTC.

Many counts were recorded for this clonotype. The chain links TRBV9 to TRBJ1-1; D call uncertain. The CDR3 has 14 residues. V was shortened by 3 bases and J by 1 base, with 10 bases between the two germline ends. CDR1 is SGDLS, CDR2 YYNGEE, per germline. The CDR3 region has the DNA TGTGCCAGCAGCGCCAGATTGGGGAACACTGAAGCTTTCTTT. Its protein is CASSARLGNTEAFF.

This clonotype was recorded many times. The J gene is TRBJ1-3, the V gene TRBV7-2; weak D call: TRBD1 (5 bases). The CDR3 has 15 residues. CDR1 SGHTA and CDR2 FQGNSA come from the germline V gene. Between the trimmed V and J ends, which lost 3 bases and 6 bases, there was a span of 15 bases. This CDR3 is CASSLRQSRANTIYF. As DNA, the CDR3 is TGTGCCAGCAGCTTGAGACAGTCACGCGCAAACACCATATATTTT. The complete variable domain, with remaining parts taken from reference TRBV7-2 and TRBJ1-3, reads GAGVSQSPSNKVTEKGKDVELRCDPISGHTALYWYRQSLGQGLEFLIYFQGNSAPDKSGLPSDRFSAERTGGSVSTLTIQRTQQEDSAVYLCASSLRQSRANTIYFGEGSWLTVV.

The chain joins TRBV29-1 to TRBJ1-1, with unresolved D. V was cut by 2 bases and J by 4 bases, with 11 bases left in between. The CDR3 totals 13 residues. Germline CDR1 SQVTM, CDR2 ANQGSEA. The CDR3 coding sequence is TGCAGCGTTGAAAAGGGAGGGTCCACTGAAGCTTTCTTT. Protein sequence: CSVEKGGSTEAFF.

The chain has TRBV28 and TRBJ1-1; TRBD1 is a possible D gene (6 bases). V was shortened by 5 bases and J by 4 bases, with 20 bases between the two germline ends. CDR3 size: 16 residues. Germline V lookup: CDR1 MDHEN, CDR2 SYDVKM. CDR3 sequence (DNA): TGTGCCAGCAGTGCTAGTCGGGGGCGAGGCGGCACTGAAGCTTTCTTT. It yields the protein CASSASRGRGGTEAFF.

This sequence joins TRBV12-3 or TRBV12-4 and TRBJ1-5, with TRBD1 matching over 9 bases. V dropped 6 bases and J dropped 2; count of bases not matched to a gene: 14. This CDR3 is 18 amino acids long. In DNA, the CDR3 is TGTGCCAGCAGCCGGGACAGGGCGCGCAGAGGGGGCAATCAGCCCCAGCATTTT. It encodes CASSRDRARRGGNQPQHF.

Ten or more counts support this clonotype. The gene calls are TRBV12-3 or TRBV12-4 and TRBJ2-3; D gene unclear. The V end lost 5 bases, the J end lost 6 bases, and 15 bases lay between the germline ends. The CDR3 length is 14 residues. CDR3 sequence (DNA): TGTGCCAGCAGTCCCTACCCCCAGCCGGATACGCAGTATTTT. It encodes CASSPYPQPDTQYF.

The chain has TRBV28 and TRBJ1-4; 9 bases map to TRBD1. The CDR3 extends over 19 amino acids. Germline loops: CDR1 MDHEN, CDR2 SYDVKM. V trimming: 6 bases; J trimming: 6 bases; junction bases outside the gene matches: 20. The CDR3 bases are TGTGCCAGCAGGAGACCGTTATACGGGGGAACAGGGGGCGATGAAAAACTGTTTTTT. Residues: CASRRPLYGGTGGDEKLFF.

This clonotype was counted only a few times. In DNA, the CDR3 is TGTGCCAGCAGCCCAAGACAGGCCGATCCCGGGGAGCTGTTTTTT. Translating gives CASSPRQADPGELFF. The J gene is TRBJ2-2, the V gene TRBV6-5, with D possibly matching TRBD1 (6 bases). Germline V gene data show CDR1 as MNHEY and CDR2 as SVGAGI. Trimming took 6 bases from V and 6 from J, leaving 17 bases between them. CDR3 size: 15 residues.

The V and J genes are TRBV20-1 and TRBJ2-5; D unclear. There are 15 residues in the CDR3. The germline V gene has CDR1 DFQATT and CDR2 SNEGSKA (reference sequence). V was pared by 0 bases and J by 0 bases, with 11 bases between. This CDR3 is CSARDPNGNQETQYF. DNA of the CDR3: TGCAGTGCTAGAGATCCAAACGGCAACCAAGAGACCCAGTACTTC.

The chain has TRBV20-1 and TRBJ2-3; TRBD2 matches 7 bases. CDR1 DFQATT and CDR2 SNEGSKA come from the germline V gene (reference sequence). CDR3 length: 17 residues. The V gene end was trimmed by 0 bases and the J gene end by 0 bases; junction bases not matched to a gene: 9. The CDR3 region is CSARDLGRDTSTDTQYF. The CDR3 coding sequence is TGCAGTGCTAGAGATCTAGGGAGGGATACTAGCACAGATACGCAGTATTTT.

This clonotype has at least ten counts. This chain connects TRBV27 to TRBJ2-2; D remains unclear. This CDR3 spans 13 amino acids. CDR1 is MNHEY, CDR2 SMNVEV, per germline (reference sequence). Trimming removed 3 bases from V and 6 bases from J, with 8 bases in between. The CDR3 nucleotides read TGTGCCAGCAGTTTGATAAAGGCCGGGGAGCTGTTTTTT. Translated: CASSLIKAGELFF.

CDR3 bases: TGTGCCAGCAAGCTCGGACAGGGGGATTCACCCCTCCACTTT. It yields the protein CASKLGQGDSPLHF. This chain joins TRBV6-2 or TRBV6-3 and TRBJ1-6, with 10 bases fitting TRBD1. The ends lost 7 bases at V and 8 bases at J; junction bases unmatched: 5. Germline V gene sequence: CDR1 MNHEY, CDR2 SVGEGT. CDR3 size: 14 residues.

Comment on this clonotype: A much larger clone sits a single nucleotide away, making a read error possible. V is TRBV5-6 and J is TRBJ2-1; D not resolved. Per the germline V gene, CDR1 is SGHDT and CDR2 is YYEEEE. The CDR3 covers 12 residues. Trimming left V 0 bases short and J 9 bases short, with 7 bases between. Written as DNA, the CDR3 is TGTGCCAGCAGCTTGGTGGTCGGTGAGCAGTTCTTC. Translated: CASSLVVGEQFF.

This clonotype has a count of ten or more. The chain carries TRBV9 and TRBJ2-3; D possibly corresponds to TRBD2 (5 bases). Trimming shortened V by 3 bases and J by 2 bases, and 13 bases separated the two germline ends. Germline V gene lookup returns CDR1 SGDLS and CDR2 YYNGEE. This CDR3 has 15 amino acids. Written as DNA, the CDR3 is TGTGCCAGCAGCGGTGGAGGAGCGACCACAGATACGCAGTATTTT. Amino acid sequence: CASSGGGATTDTQYF.

Ten or more counts support this clonotype. The gene calls are TRBV6-6 and TRBJ1-1; unclear D gene. V shed 2 bases and J shed 5 bases, with 18 bases lying between them. In germline, CDR1 is MNHNY, CDR2 SVGAGI (reference sequence). This CDR3 has 16 residues. CDR3 coding DNA: TGTGCCAGCAGTTACGTGACGGGATCGGTGGTAACTGAAGCTTTCTTT. Amino acids: CASSYVTGSVVTEAFF.

This clonotype was detected ten times or more. CDR3 amino acids: CSVSGTIGETQYF. The CDR3 DNA follows: TGCAGCGTCTCCGGGACTATCGGAGAGACCCAGTACTTC. This chain connects TRBV29-1 to TRBJ2-5; 7 bases agree with TRBD2. V shed 6 bases and J 4 bases; nucleotides not matched to a gene: 8. In germline, CDR1 is SQVTM, CDR2 ANQGSEA. The CDR3 totals 13 residues. Filled out from reference TRBV29-1 and TRBJ2-5, the complete variable domain reads SAVISQKPSRDICQRGTSLTIQCQVDSQVTMMFWYRQQPGQSLTLIATANQGSEATYESGFVIDKFPISRPNLTFSTLTVSNMSPEDSSIYLCSVSGTIGETQYFGPGTRLLVL.

The chain uses TRBV12-3 or TRBV12-4 and TRBJ1-5; D may be TRBD1 (5 bases). CDR3 length: 14 amino acids. V lost 7 bases, J lost 5 bases, and 15 bases lay in between. The CDR3 sequence is CASTKGREDQPQHF. As DNA, the CDR3 is TGTGCCAGCACTAAGGGCAGGGAGGATCAGCCCCAGCATTTT.

This clonotype was recorded at least ten times. V usage is TRBV20-1 and J usage is TRBJ2-3, with D perhaps being TRBD1 or TRBD2 (5 bases each). CDR3 size: 14 residues. Trimming removed 0 bases from V and 1 base from J, with 8 bases in between. Germline V gene sequence: CDR1 DFQATT, CDR2 SNEGSKA (reference sequence). DNA for the CDR3: TGCAGTGCTAGAGATGGGGACGGCACAGATACGCAGTATTTT. This gives the protein CSARDGDGTDTQYF.

This clonotype was detected many times. CDR3 sequence: CASSSEPGTGELFF. CDR3 sequence (DNA): TGCGCCAGCAGCTCTGAACCCGGGACCGGGGAGCTGTTTTTT. The chain recombines TRBV5-1 with TRBJ2-2; D is ambiguous. Germline values: CDR1 SGHRS, CDR2 YFSETQ. The germline V and J ends were trimmed by 3 bases and 5 bases, with 11 bases remaining between them. CDR3 size: 14 residues.

This clonotype was counted a few times. The CDR3 spells CASGLGADNEQFF. CDR3 nucleotides: TGTGCCAGCGGACTAGGGGCGGACAATGAGCAGTTCTTC. V usage is TRBV6-2 or TRBV6-3 and J usage is TRBJ2-1; TRBD2 matches at 7 bases. Per germline, CDR1 MNHEY and CDR2 SVGEGT. The CDR3 totals 13 residues. With 8 bases clipped from V and 5 bases from J, the junction kept 6 bases outside the gene matches.

V is TRBV5-1 and J is TRBJ2-1; D unclear. V was trimmed by 5 bases and J by 8 bases, leaving 8 bases between them. Per the germline V gene, CDR1 is SGHRS and CDR2 is YFSETQ. The CDR3 spans 11 residues. The CDR3 nucleotides read TGCGCCAGCAGGTTAAGGTATGAGCAGTTCTTC. Amino acid sequence: CASRLRYEQFF.

This clonotype was found many times. The J gene is TRBJ2-2, the V gene TRBV4-1, with TRBD1 identical over 8 bases. The CDR3 length is 15 residues. Unmatched junction bases numbered 8, after V lost 4 bases and J lost 7 bases. Germline CDR1 is MGHRA and CDR2 is YSYEKL. This CDR3 is CASSRAGGWDGELFF. The CDR3 DNA reads as TGCGCCAGCAGCCGGGCAGGGGGCTGGGACGGGGAGCTGTTTTTT.

Many counts were recorded for this clonotype. The gene calls are TRBV5-1 and TRBJ2-1, with 12 bases fitting TRBD2. The V gene's germline CDR1 is SGHRS and CDR2 YFSETQ. The CDR3 is 16 amino acids. Losses at the gene ends were 1 base for V and 9 bases for J; bases not matched to a gene: 8. The CDR3 coding sequence is TGCGCCAGCAGCTTGACTACTAGCGGGGGGCCCTCTGAGCAGTTCTTC. It is translated as CASSLTTSGGPSEQFF. Filled out from reference TRBV5-1 and TRBJ2-1, the complete variable domain reads KAGVTQTPRYLIKTRGQQVTLSCSPISGHRSVSWYQQTPGQGLQFLFEYFSETQRNKGNFPGRFSGRQFSNSRSEMNVSTLELGDSALYLCASSLTTSGGPSEQFFGPGTRLTVL.

This clonotype was recorded at least ten times. This chain joins TRBV5-1 and TRBJ2-1; 7 nucleotides agree with TRBD2. The V gene end was trimmed by 0 bases and the J gene end by 7 bases; junction bases not matched to a gene: 4. Germline V CDR1 and CDR2: SGHRS, YFSETQ. The CDR3 totals 14 residues. The CDR3 DNA is TGCGCCAGCAGCTTGGTAACTAGCGCGAATGAGCAGTTCTTC. It encodes CASSLVTSANEQFF.

The rearrangement uses TRBV5-5 and TRBJ2-2, with a tentative D call TRBD1 (6 bases). Germline V gene sequence: CDR1 SGHKS, CDR2 YYEKEE (reference sequence). There are 16 residues in the CDR3. Trimming removed 3 bases at V and 5 bases at J, with 17 bases between. This CDR3 is CASSSTTGLGTGELFF. The CDR3 region has the DNA TGTGCCAGCAGCTCGACGACAGGTTTGGGGACCGGGGAGCTGTTTTTT.

A few counts support this clonotype. This CDR3 fails to terminate in the conserved phenylalanine or tryptophan, so it likely reflects a read error. This rearrangement joins TRBV20-1 to TRBJ2-7; D is unclear. Trimming took off 2 bases at V and 3 bases at J, with 8 bases between the two ends. The CDR3 runs to 12 residues. Germline assignment: CDR1 DFQATT and CDR2 SNEGSKA (reference sequence). The CDR3 DNA reads as TGCAGTGCTAGACCAGAATACTACGAGCAGTACTTG. Amino acid sequence: CSARPEYYEQYL.

A note on this clonotype: The conserved phenylalanine or tryptophan normally closing the CDR3 is absent here, so this likely arose from a read error. It is unclear where the CDR3 begins or ends on the DNA, so no DNA is shown, and the CDR3 is as TCRdb lists it. The chain couples TRBV7-2 to TRBJ1-4. The CDR3 extends over 8 residues, inclusive of both ends. Germline V gene data show CDR1 as SGHTA and CDR2 as FQGNSA. Here the CDR3 reads CASSLGVS.

Many counts were recorded for this clonotype. This chain connects TRBV9 to TRBJ1-1, with unresolved D. CDR3 length: 13 residues. From germline, CDR1 is SGDLS and CDR2 YYNGEE. The V end was cut by 4 bases, the J end by 4 bases, with 11 bases between. CDR3 sequence: CASSYWEATEAFF. The CDR3 DNA is TGTGCCAGCAGCTACTGGGAGGCCACTGAAGCTTTCTTT.

The J gene is TRBJ2-3, the V gene TRBV11-2, with D possibly matching TRBD2 (5 bases). V was cut by 1 base and J by 6 bases, with 14 bases left in between. The germline CDR1 and CDR2 sequences are SGHAT and FQNNGV. This CDR3 comprises 15 residues. CDR3 loop: CASSLAAGPHDTQYF. DNA of the CDR3: TGTGCCAGCAGCTTAGCGGCGGGCCCCCACGATACGCAGTATTTT.